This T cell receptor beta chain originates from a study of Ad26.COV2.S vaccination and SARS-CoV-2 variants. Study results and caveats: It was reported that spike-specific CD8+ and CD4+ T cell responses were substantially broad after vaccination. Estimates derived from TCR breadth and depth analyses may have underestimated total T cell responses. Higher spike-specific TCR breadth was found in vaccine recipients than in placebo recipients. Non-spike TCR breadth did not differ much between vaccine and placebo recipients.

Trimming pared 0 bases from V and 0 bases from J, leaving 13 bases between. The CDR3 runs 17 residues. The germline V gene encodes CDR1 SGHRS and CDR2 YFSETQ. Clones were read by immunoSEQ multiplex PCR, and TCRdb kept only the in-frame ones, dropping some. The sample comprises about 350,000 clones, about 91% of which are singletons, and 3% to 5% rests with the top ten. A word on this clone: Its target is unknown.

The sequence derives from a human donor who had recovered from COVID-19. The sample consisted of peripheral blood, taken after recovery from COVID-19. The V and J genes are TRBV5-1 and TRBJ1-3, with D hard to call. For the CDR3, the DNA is TGCGCCAGCAGCTTGGGGCTCGTTCCGAACTCTGGAAACACCATATATTTT. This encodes CASSLGLVPNSGNTIYF.